Each of the 19 T cell receptor beta chains below was sequenced from the same sample in a study of blood T cell repertoires in COVID-19. Generated by immunoSEQ multiplex PCR, the TCRdb table keeps only in-frame clones and is missing some. This table holds about 120,000 clones, 81% found once. Specimen: peripheral blood. The receptors shown here come from a human donor in a cohort sampled during active COVID-19.

The chain is built from TRBV2 and TRBJ1-3; maybe TRBD1 (5 bases). The length of the CDR3 is 13 residues. Germline V gene sequence: CDR1 SNHLY, CDR2 FYNNEI. Trimming cost V 7 bases and J 2 bases, with 9 bases left between them. Written as DNA, the CDR3 is TGTGCCAGCAAGGACACCCCTGGAAACACCATATATTTT. Its translation is CASKDTPGNTIYF.

CDR3 coding DNA: TGTGCCAGCAGCTTAGGCCAGGGGGCCCGTAACTATGGCTACACCTTC. Amino acid sequence: CASSLGQGARNYGYTF. The chain couples TRBV13 to TRBJ1-2, with 8 bases that match TRBD1. The CDR3 covers 16 residues. The germline V gene encodes CDR1 PRHDT and CDR2 FYEKMQ (reference sequence). The V segment lost 0 bases and the J segment 1 base; nucleotides outside the gene matches: 4.

The CDR3 region has the DNA TGTGCCAGCAGTTACTCGGAGGTACCTTCCTATGGCTACACCTTC. Its protein is CASSYSEVPSYGYTF. The chain uses TRBV6-5 and TRBJ1-2; D not certain. This CDR3 is 15 amino acids long. The V and J ends lost 0 bases and 4 bases respectively, with 12 bases between them. Germline assignment: CDR1 MNHEY and CDR2 SVGAGI.

The gene calls are TRBV10-3 and TRBJ1-1; 10 bases are shared with TRBD1. The CDR3 totals 15 residues. V shed 6 bases, J shed 1 base, and the junction held 5 bases outside the gene matches. Germline CDR1 is ENHRY and CDR2 is SYGVKD. The CDR3 DNA reads TGTGCCATCAGCGGGACAGGGGCGGAGAACACTGAAGCTTTCTTT. As protein: CAISGTGAENTEAFF.

This clone turned up a few times. This chain links TRBV5-6 with TRBJ1-1; 9 nucleotides agree with TRBD1. The CDR3 is 16 amino acids. Germline CDR1 reads SGHDT; CDR2 reads YYEEEE. V lost 4 bases to trimming and J lost 0 bases; unmatched junction nucleotides: 7. The CDR3: CASSLFGQGMNTEAFF. The CDR3 DNA sequence: TGTGCCAGCAGCCTATTCGGACAGGGGATGAACACTGAAGCTTTCTTT.

J is TRBJ2-5 and V is TRBV19; tentatively, D is TRBD2 (7 bases). The germline CDR1 and CDR2 sequences are LNHDA and SQIVND (reference sequence). Deletions cut 4 bases from V and 9 bases from J, with 12 bases between. This CDR3 has 12 amino acids. Here the CDR3 reads CASSREGGPQYF. The CDR3 nucleotides are TGTGCCAGTAGTAGGGAGGGGGGTCCCCAGTACTTC.

This rearrangement joins TRBV7-2 to TRBJ2-5, with 7 bases identical to TRBD1. CDR1 and CDR2 from the germline V gene are SGHTA and FQGNSA. The CDR3 length is 14 residues. The V gene end was trimmed by 4 bases and the J gene end by 3 bases; junction bases not matched to a gene: 5. The CDR3 sequence: CASSYLQGKETQYF. CDR3 in DNA: TGTGCCAGCAGCTATTTACAGGGGAAAGAGACCCAGTACTTC. The full variable domain, its missing parts supplied by reference TRBV7-2 and TRBJ2-5, is GAGVSQSPSNKVTEKGKDVELRCDPISGHTALYWYRQSLGQGLEFLIYFQGNSAPDKSGLPSDRFSAERTGGSVSTLTIQRTQQEDSAVYLCASSYLQGKETQYFGPGTRLLVL.

CDR3 loop: CASSLSQGAPGETQYF. The CDR3 nucleotides are TGTGCCAGCAGCTTGTCACAGGGGGCGCCGGGAGAGACCCAGTACTTC. The genes are TRBV5-8 and TRBJ2-5, with 9 bases that match TRBD1. The V gene's germline CDR1 is SGHTS and CDR2 YDEGEE. The CDR3 spans 16 residues. V was pared by 1 base and J by 4 bases, with 8 bases of the junction left unmatched.

The chain is built from TRBV23-1 and TRBJ1-5; D remains ambiguous. TRBV23-1 is treated as an ORF (open reading frame) with a function not yet certain. This CDR3 is 16 amino acids long. The ends were cut back, 5 bases at V and 0 bases at J, with 14 bases in the middle. The CDR3 bases are TGCGCCAGCAGTACCTCGGTGCCATATAGCAATCAGCCCCAGCATTTT. This sequence encodes CASSTSVPYSNQPQHF.

CDR3 sequence: CASRSQAGAYEQYF. Here the CDR3 DNA reads TGTGCCAGTCGTTCCCAGGCGGGGGCCTACGAGCAGTACTTC. This rearrangement joins TRBV19 to TRBJ2-7; 7 bases are a match to TRBD2. The germline V gene has CDR1 LNHDA and CDR2 SQIVND (reference sequence). CDR3 length: 14 amino acids. V lost 8 bases and J lost 2; bases outside the gene matches: 9. Full variable domain (missing parts from reference TRBV19 and TRBJ2-7): DGGITQSPKYLFRKEGQNVTLSCEQNLNHDAMYWYRQDPGQGLRLIYYSQIVNDFQKGDIAEGYSVSREKKESFPLTVTSAQKNPTAFYLCASRSQAGAYEQYFGPGTRLTVT.

The chain carries TRBV5-1 and TRBJ2-3, with 10 bases that match TRBD1. After removal of 4 bases from V and 3 bases from J, the junction contained 11 bases not matched to a gene. The CDR3 has 17 amino acids. The germline V gene has CDR1 SGHRS and CDR2 YFSETQ. The CDR3 loop is CASSTRGTGVGTDTQYF. As DNA, the CDR3 is TGCGCCAGCAGCACACGCGGGACAGGGGTGGGTACAGATACGCAGTATTTT.

This chain joins TRBV5-8 and TRBJ2-6, with D possibly being TRBD2 (5 bases). CDR1 and CDR2 (germline): SGHTS, YDEGEE. The CDR3 has 13 residues. V lost 6 bases to trimming and J lost 2 bases, with 6 bases between them. CDR3 sequence: CASMGAGANVLTF. The CDR3 DNA reads as TGTGCCAGCATGGGAGCTGGGGCCAACGTCCTGACTTTC.

This chain joins TRBV4-3 and TRBJ2-7; the match to TRBD2 covers 8 bases. CDR3 length equals 15 residues. Unmatched junction bases numbered 4, after V lost 1 base and J lost 2 bases. Looked up from germline, CDR1 is LGHNA and CDR2 is YSLEER. The CDR3 region is CASSQAVGGAYEQYF. DNA of the CDR3: TGCGCCAGCAGCCAAGCCGTCGGGGGGGCCTACGAGCAGTACTTC.

The V and J genes are TRBV7-3 and TRBJ2-7; 8 bases fit TRBD2. Germline values: CDR1 SGHTA, CDR2 FQGTGA. CDR3 length: 15 amino acids. Trimming removed 2 bases from V and 5 bases from J; junction bases left unmatched: 8. CDR3 sequence reads: CASSLGGGAGDEQYF. Here the CDR3 DNA reads TGTGCCAGCAGCTTAGGAGGAGGAGCGGGAGACGAGCAGTACTTC.

The sample holds one count of this clone. This chain connects TRBV7-9 to TRBJ1-4, with 7 bases matching TRBD1. CDR1 and CDR2 (germline): SEHNR, FQNEAQ (reference sequence). The CDR3 covers 15 residues. The trim removed 1 base at V and 5 bases at J, leaving 4 bases unmatched. CDR3 DNA sequence: TGTGCCAGCAGCTTAGTAATAGGGGGCAATGAAAAACTGTTTTTT. Its translation: CASSLVIGGNEKLFF.

V usage is TRBV19 and J usage is TRBJ1-2, with D maybe TRBD1 (5 bases). The ends were cut back, 3 bases at V and 4 bases at J, with 9 bases in the middle. This CDR3 is 13 amino acids long. Germline assignment: CDR1 LNHDA and CDR2 SQIVND (reference sequence). CDR3: CASSIPGPYGYTF. CDR3 DNA: TGTGCCAGTAGTATTCCAGGGCCCTATGGCTACACCTTC.

This sequence joins TRBV5-6 and TRBJ2-7; tentative D call: TRBD1 (5 bases). CDR1 is SGHDT, CDR2 YYEEEE, per germline. The CDR3 extends over 15 amino acids. Trimming took 4 bases from V and 4 from J, leaving 18 bases between them. This CDR3 is CASSPAVAGLYEQYF. CDR3 nucleotide sequence: TGTGCCAGCAGCCCGGCGGTGGCAGGGCTTTACGAGCAGTACTTC.

The chain joins TRBV7-3 to TRBJ2-3; 9 bases line up with TRBD1. Germline V gene data show CDR1 as SGHTA and CDR2 as FQGTGA. The CDR3 consists of 15 residues. Losses at the gene ends were 3 bases for V and 0 bases for J; bases not matched to a gene: 1. CDR3 residues: CASSFGTGSTDTQYF. The DNA for the CDR3 is TGTGCCAGCAGCTTCGGGACAGGGAGCACAGATACGCAGTATTTT.

This chain uses TRBV6-1 with TRBJ1-5, with TRBD1 identical over 7 bases. The V and J ends lost 1 base and 4 bases, in that order; junction bases with no gene match: 7. CDR1 is MNHNS and CDR2 is SASEGT in the germline V gene. This CDR3 contains 16 residues. This chain's CDR3 is CASSEGASQGNQPQHF. The CDR3 coding sequence is TGTGCCAGCAGTGAAGGAGCCTCACAGGGGAATCAGCCCCAGCATTTT.